A single T cell receptor (beta chain) is shown here with its context. Its antigen is not known. TCRdb's table, derived via immunoSEQ multiplex PCR, lists solely in-frame clones and lacks some. The data show around 140,000 clones, about nine tenths seen once. This specimen comes from a study of OX40 agonist ivuxolimab in advanced cancers. The V gene lost 3 bases and the J gene lost 2 bases, with 11 bases spanning the gap. This CDR3 has 14 amino acids. Per the germline V gene, CDR1 is SGHRS and CDR2 is YFSETQ. Findings and caveats of the study: Individuals who were partial responders at 0.1-3.0 mg/kg had clonal expansion that ranked among the lowest. Several nonresponders also turned out to have low normalized T-cell clonal expansion. More expanded clones were found, on average, in CD8+ than in CD4+ T cells.

The rearrangement links TRBV5-1 to TRBJ1-2; D gene unclear. The receptor was isolated from an adult with an advanced solid tumor such as melanoma, head and neck, liver or kidney cancer. The sequenced sample was CD4+ or CD8+ T cells sorted from blood, obtained in a trial of the OX40 agonist ivuxolimab. CDR3 sequence (DNA): TGCGCCAGCAGCTCCTTAGGGCTGAACTATGGCTACACCTTC. This codes for CASSSLGLNYGYTF.